This passage covers 5 T cell receptor beta chains from one sample sequenced in a study of CD8 T cells in ankylosing spondylitis. Their specific antigens are unknown. Study-wide findings and caveats: Seemingly characteristic of ankylosing spondylitis blood was a TCR beta motif consisting of about 8 highly homologous variants.

In TCRdb, the 5' RACE reads were re-called with MiXCR into one record per CDR3 protein. The table shows about 800,000 distinct CDR3 sequences, with roughly 12% occurring only once. Material for sequencing was blood, either unsorted or a sorted T cell fraction (not recorded which). The source of these receptors is a male donor with ankylosing spondylitis.

This clonotype was seen at least ten times. Here the CDR3 DNA reads TGTGCCAGCACCAGGACGGGAGCTAACTATGGCTACACCTTC. Translation: CASTRTGANYGYTF. This chain uses TRBV6-1 with TRBJ1-2; no firm D call. The germline V and J ends were trimmed by 7 bases and 0 bases, with 12 bases remaining between them. The CDR3 extends over 14 amino acids. The V gene's germline CDR1 is MNHNS and CDR2 SASEGT.

V is TRBV7-2 and J is TRBJ1-2; possibly TRBD1 for D (6 bases). Trimming shortened V by 2 bases and J by 8 bases, and 15 bases separated the two germline ends. This CDR3 spans 14 amino acids. CDR1 and CDR2 from the germline V gene are SGHTA and FQGNSA. DNA for the CDR3: TGTGCCAGCAGCTTATCGACAGGACGCCTCGGCTACACCTTC. Encoded protein: CASSLSTGRLGYTF. Based on the CDR3 plus reference TRBV7-2 and TRBJ1-2, the full variable domain is GAGVSQSPSNKVTEKGKDVELRCDPISGHTALYWYRQSLGQGLEFLIYFQGNSAPDKSGLPSDRFSAERTGGSVSTLTIQRTQQEDSAVYLCASSLSTGRLGYTFGSGTRLTVV.

This clonotype was seen a handful of times. The CDR3 sequence: CASSARTGRVNTEAFF. In DNA form, the CDR3 reads TGTGCCAGCAGCGCAAGAACTGGACGGGTAAACACTGAAGCTTTCTTT. The chain has TRBV7-2 and TRBJ1-1; D remains ambiguous. In germline, CDR1 is SGHTA, CDR2 FQGNSA. CDR3 size: 16 residues. With 5 bases removed from V and 2 bases from J, the gap between germline ends came to 18 bases.

This sequence joins TRBV4-2 and TRBJ2-1; unclear D gene. The germline gives CDR1 LGHNA, CDR2 YNFKEQ. V lost 0 bases, J lost 7 bases, and 10 bases lay in between. The CDR3 runs 14 residues. The CDR3 DNA follows: TGTGCCAGCAGCCAAGATTACGTACTGAATGAGCAGTTCTTC. This gives the protein CASSQDYVLNEQFF.

This clonotype was counted a few times. The rearrangement links TRBV6-5 to TRBJ2-7, with 7 bases aligning to TRBD2. Germline V CDR1 and CDR2: MNHEY, SVGAGI. CDR3 size: 16 residues. Losses at the gene ends were 1 base for V and 3 bases for J; bases not matched to a gene: 9. CDR3 loop: CASSYFPSGGNYEQYF. CDR3 coding DNA: TGTGCCAGCAGTTACTTCCCTTCGGGAGGTAACTACGAGCAGTACTTC.